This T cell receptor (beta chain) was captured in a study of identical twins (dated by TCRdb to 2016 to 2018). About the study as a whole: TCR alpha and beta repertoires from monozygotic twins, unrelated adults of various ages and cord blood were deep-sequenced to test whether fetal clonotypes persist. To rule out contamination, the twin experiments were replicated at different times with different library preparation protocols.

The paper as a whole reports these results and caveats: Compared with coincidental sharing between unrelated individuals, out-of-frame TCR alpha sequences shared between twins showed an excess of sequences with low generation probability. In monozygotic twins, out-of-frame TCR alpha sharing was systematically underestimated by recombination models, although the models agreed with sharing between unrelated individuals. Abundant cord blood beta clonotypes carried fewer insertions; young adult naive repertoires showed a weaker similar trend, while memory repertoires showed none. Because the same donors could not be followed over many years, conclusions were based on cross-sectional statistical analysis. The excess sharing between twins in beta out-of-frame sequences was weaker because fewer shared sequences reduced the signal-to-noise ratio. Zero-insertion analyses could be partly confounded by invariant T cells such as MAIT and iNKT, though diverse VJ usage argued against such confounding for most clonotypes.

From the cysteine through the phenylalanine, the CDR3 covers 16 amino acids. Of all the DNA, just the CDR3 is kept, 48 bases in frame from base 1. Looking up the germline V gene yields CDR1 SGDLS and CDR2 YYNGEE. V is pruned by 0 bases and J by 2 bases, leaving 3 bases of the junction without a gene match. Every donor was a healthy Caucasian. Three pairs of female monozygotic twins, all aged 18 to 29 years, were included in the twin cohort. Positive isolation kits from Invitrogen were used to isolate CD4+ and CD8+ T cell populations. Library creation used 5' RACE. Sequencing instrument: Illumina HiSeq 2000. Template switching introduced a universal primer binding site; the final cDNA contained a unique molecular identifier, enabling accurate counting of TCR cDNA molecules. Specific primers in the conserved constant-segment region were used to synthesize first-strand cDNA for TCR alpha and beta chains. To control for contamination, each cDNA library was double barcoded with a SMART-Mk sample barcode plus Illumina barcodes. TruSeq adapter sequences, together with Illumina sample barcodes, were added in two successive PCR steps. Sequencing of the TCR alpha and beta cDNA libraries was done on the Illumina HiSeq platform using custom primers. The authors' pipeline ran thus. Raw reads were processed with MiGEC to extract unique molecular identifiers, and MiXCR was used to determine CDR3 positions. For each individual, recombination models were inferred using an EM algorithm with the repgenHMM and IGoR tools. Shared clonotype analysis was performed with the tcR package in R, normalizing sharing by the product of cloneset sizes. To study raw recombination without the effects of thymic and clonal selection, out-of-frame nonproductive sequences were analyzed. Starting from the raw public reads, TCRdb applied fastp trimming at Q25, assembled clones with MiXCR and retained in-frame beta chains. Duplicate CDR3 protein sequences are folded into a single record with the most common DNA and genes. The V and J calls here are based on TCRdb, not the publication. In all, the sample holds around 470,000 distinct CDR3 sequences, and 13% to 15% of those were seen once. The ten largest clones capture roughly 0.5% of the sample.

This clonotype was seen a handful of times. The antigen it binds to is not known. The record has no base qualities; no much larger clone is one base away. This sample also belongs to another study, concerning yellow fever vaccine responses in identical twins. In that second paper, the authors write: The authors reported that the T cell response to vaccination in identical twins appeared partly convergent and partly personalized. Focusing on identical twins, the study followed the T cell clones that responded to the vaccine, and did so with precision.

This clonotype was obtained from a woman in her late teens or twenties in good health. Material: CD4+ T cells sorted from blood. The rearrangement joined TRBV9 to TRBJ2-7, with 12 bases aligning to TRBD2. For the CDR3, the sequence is CASSVAGLAGPYEQYF. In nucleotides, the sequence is TGTGCCAGCAGCGTAGCTGGACTAGCGGGACCCTACGAGCAGTACTTC.